The 8 T cell receptor beta chains below come from one sample, sequenced in a study of siplizumab effects on memory and regulatory T cells. Sequenced by immunoSEQ multiplex PCR; TCRdb stores in-frame clones only, minus some. The sample includes 75,000 to 100,000 clones, 85% to 95% of them seen just once. Sequenced: non-Treg CD4+ T cells sorted from blood. These receptors were collected from a human donor in good health.

This rearrangement joins TRBV7-3 to TRBJ1-1; D ambiguous. This CDR3 is built from 14 residues. CDR1 SGHTA and CDR2 FQGTGA come from the germline V gene. Between the trimmed V and J ends, which lost 2 bases and 2 bases, there was a span of 9 bases. CDR3 coding DNA: TGTGCCAGCAGCTTAGAGGCCTTCAACACTGAAGCTTTCTTT. Its protein is CASSLEAFNTEAFF.

Comment on this clone: Different DNA sequences within this sample yield the same CDR3. This chain joins TRBV27 and TRBJ2-2, with a weak D call TRBD2 (5 bases). The V end was cut by 5 bases, the J end by 7 bases, with 8 bases between. CDR1 is MNHEY and CDR2 is SMNVEV in the germline V gene (reference sequence). There are 12 residues in the CDR3. The CDR3 DNA sequence: TGTGCCAGCAGTCTCCGGGGCGGGGAGCTGTTTTTT. Amino acid sequence: CASSLRGGELFF.

The V call is TRBV5-1, the J call TRBJ2-3; 16 nucleotides agree with TRBD2. Germline V gives CDR1 SGHRS, CDR2 YFSETQ. The CDR3 covers 18 residues. V lost 4 bases, J lost 5 bases, and 10 bases stayed unmatched. The CDR3 DNA follows: TGCGCCAGCAGCACGGGGACTAGCGGGAGGGGTCGTGGAGATACGCAGTATTTT. Translation: CASSTGTSGRGRGDTQYF. Drawing the rest from reference TRBV5-1 and TRBJ2-3, the complete variable domain is KAGVTQTPRYLIKTRGQQVTLSCSPISGHRSVSWYQQTPGQGLQFLFEYFSETQRNKGNFPGRFSGRQFSNSRSEMNVSTLELGDSALYLCASSTGTSGRGRGDTQYFGPGTRLTVL.

The V gene is TRBV25-1, the J gene TRBJ2-2, with D maybe TRBD1 (5 bases). This CDR3 is built from 14 residues. Trimming took 1 base from V and 8 from J, leaving 11 bases between them. Germline V gene sequence: CDR1 MGHDK, CDR2 SYGVNS. The CDR3 loop reads CASSEFGRAGELFF. In DNA form, the CDR3 reads TGTGCCAGCAGTGAATTTGGCAGGGCAGGGGAGCTGTTTTTT.

In its sample, this clone was seen once. The V and J genes are TRBV7-9 and TRBJ2-3; 7 nucleotides align to TRBD2. The CDR3 consists of 15 residues. CDR1 and CDR2 from the germline V gene are SEHNR and FQNEAQ (reference sequence). V was pared by 5 bases and J by 2 bases, with 7 bases of the junction left unmatched. The CDR3: CASSQAGAATDTQYF. The DNA for the CDR3 is TGTGCCAGCAGCCAGGCGGGAGCGGCCACAGATACGCAGTATTTT.

The rearrangement links TRBV30 to TRBJ1-2; perhaps TRBD1 as D (5 bases). V was shortened by 3 bases and J by 5 bases, with 16 bases between the two germline ends. The length of the CDR3 is 14 residues. CDR1 GTSNPN and CDR2 SVGIG come from the germline V gene (reference sequence). Here the CDR3 DNA reads TGTGCCTGGAGCCAGGGCCGTTTATCTTATGGCTACACCTTC. It encodes CAWSQGRLSYGYTF. The whole variable domain, remainder taken from reference TRBV30 and TRBJ1-2, is SQTIHQWPATLVQPVGSPLSLECTVEGTSNPNLYWYRQAAGRGLQLLFYSVGIGQISSEVPQNLSASRPQDRQFILSSKKLLLSDSGFYLCAWSQGRLSYGYTFGSGTRLTVV.

The chain uses TRBV15 and TRBJ1-1; the match to TRBD1 covers 7 bases. This CDR3 spans 17 amino acids. From germline, CDR1 is LNHNV and CDR2 YYDKDF (reference sequence). The V segment lost 0 bases and the J segment 1 base; nucleotides outside the gene matches: 8. CDR3 sequence reads: CATSRDPPGQPNTEAFF. The CDR3, as DNA: TGTGCCACCAGCAGAGACCCGCCGGGACAGCCGAACACTGAAGCTTTCTTT.

J is TRBJ2-3 and V is TRBV6-1; no clear D gene. The CDR3 runs to 14 residues. Trimming left V 6 bases short and J 4 bases short, with 14 bases between. The germline CDR1 and CDR2 sequences are MNHNS and SASEGT. The CDR3 nucleotides are TGTGCCAGCAGCGCCGTTGAACTCGCAGATACGCAGTATTTT. Translation gives CASSAVELADTQYF.